The 14 T cell receptor beta chains presented below share a single source sample, sequenced in a study of CD8 T cells in ankylosing spondylitis. TCRdb itself ran the 5' RACE reads through MiXCR, one entry per CDR3 protein. In the table there are approximately 110,000 distinct CDR3 sequences, about 24% of which are singletons. The specimen sequenced was synovial fluid, either unsorted or a sorted T cell fraction (not recorded which). Receptors originate from a male donor with ankylosing spondylitis.

The table lists this clonotype with many counts. The chain carries TRBV7-2 and TRBJ2-3; D call uncertain. This CDR3 contains 15 residues. The V end lost 2 bases, the J end lost 4 bases, and 13 bases lay between the germline ends. Germline-derived CDR1 and CDR2 are SGHTA and FQGNSA. CDR3 in DNA: TGTGCCAGCAGCTTAAGGATCCAATCCCCAGATACGCAGTATTTT. Its protein product is CASSLRIQSPDTQYF. Using reference TRBV7-2 and TRBJ2-3 for the parts outside the CDR3, the full variable domain is GAGVSQSPSNKVTEKGKDVELRCDPISGHTALYWYRQSLGQGLEFLIYFQGNSAPDKSGLPSDRFSAERTGGSVSTLTIQRTQQEDSAVYLCASSLRIQSPDTQYFGPGTRLTVL.

The chain couples TRBV12-3 or TRBV12-4 to TRBJ1-5; 7 bases fit TRBD1. Germline trimming cut 4 bases from V and 0 bases from J; bases unmatched to any gene: 9. This CDR3 region has 17 residues. For the CDR3, the DNA is TGTGCCAGCAGTTCATACCATGGGACAGATAGCAATCAGCCCCAGCATTTT. As protein: CASSSYHGTDSNQPQHF.

This clonotype was seen a few times. This chain uses TRBV12-3 or TRBV12-4 with TRBJ1-5, with a possible D match to TRBD1 (6 bases). V was shortened by 3 bases and J by 4 bases, with 10 bases between the two germline ends. The CDR3 contains 14 residues. The CDR3 reads CASSFRGANQPQHF. CDR3 coding DNA: TGTGCCAGCAGTTTCCGGGGGGCTAATCAGCCCCAGCATTTT.

At least ten counts were recorded for this clonotype. An end of the junction differs from the germline gene, which may be a read error. This sequence joins TRBV7-9 and TRBJ2-5; D is uncertain. CDR1 is SEHNR, CDR2 FQNEAQ, per germline (reference sequence). This CDR3 region has 12 residues. The CDR3 loop is CASSLVEETQYF. The CDR3 nucleotides read TGTGCCAGCAGTTTAGTGGAAGAGACCCAGTACTTC. Full variable domain (outside the CDR3, taken from reference TRBV7-9 and TRBJ2-5): DTGVSQNPRHKITKRGQNVTFRCDPISEHNRLYWYRQTLGQGPEFLTYFQNEAQLEKSRLLSDRFSAERPKGSFSTLEIQRTEQGDSAMYLCASSLVEETQYFGPGTRLLVL.

At least ten counts were recorded for this clonotype. The CDR3 loop is CASSLHRGTEAFF. In DNA form, the CDR3 reads TGTGCCAGCAGCTTACACAGGGGCACTGAAGCTTTCTTT. This chain connects TRBV3-1 to TRBJ1-1; TRBD1 agrees at 7 bases. J gave up 4 bases and V 5 bases, and 4 bases lay outside the gene matches. Germline CDR1 LGHDT, CDR2 YNNKEL (reference sequence). The CDR3 has 13 residues. The full variable domain, with the rest looked up from reference TRBV3-1 and TRBJ1-1, is DTAVSQTPKYLVTQMGNDKSIKCEQNLGHDTMYWYKQDSKKFLKIMFSYNNKELIINETVPNRFSPKSPDKAHLNLHINSLELGDSAVYFCASSLHRGTEAFFGQGTRLTVV.

The gene calls are TRBV5-1 and TRBJ2-3; D is unresolved. This CDR3 has 15 amino acids. The V gene's germline CDR1 is SGHRS and CDR2 YFSETQ. V was pared by 0 bases and J by 3 bases, with 11 bases between. CDR3 nucleotides: TGCGCCAGCAGCTTGGATTATCCGGGTACAGATACGCAGTATTTT. Translated, it gives CASSLDYPGTDTQYF. The whole variable domain, remainder taken from reference TRBV5-1 and TRBJ2-3, is KAGVTQTPRYLIKTRGQQVTLSCSPISGHRSVSWYQQTPGQGLQFLFEYFSETQRNKGNFPGRFSGRQFSNSRSEMNVSTLELGDSALYLCASSLDYPGTDTQYFGPGTRLTVL.

This clonotype turned up a few times. The chain combines TRBV20-1 with TRBJ2-2; 9 bases align to TRBD2. V dropped 2 bases and J dropped 3; count of bases not matched to a gene: 4. The length of the CDR3 is 15 residues. Germline CDR1 and CDR2: DFQATT and SNEGSKA (reference sequence). CDR3 bases: TGCAGTGCTAGATACTCTAGCGGGGACACCGGGGAGCTGTTTTTT. It translates to CSARYSSGDTGELFF.

In this sample, this clonotype turned up a few times. The genes are TRBV12-3 or TRBV12-4 and TRBJ1-2; TRBD1 is a possible D gene (5 bases). This CDR3 is 15 amino acids long. Between the trimmed V and J ends, which lost 5 bases and 7 bases, there was a span of 20 bases. The CDR3 bases are TGTGCCAGCAGTCGGGAGAGGGGAGCCACGCGTGGCTACACCTTC. Translating gives CASSRERGATRGYTF.

The rearrangement joins TRBV29-1 to TRBJ2-1; TRBD2 matches 8 bases. Per germline, CDR1 SQVTM and CDR2 ANQGSEA. V was pared by 6 bases and J by 7 bases, with 11 bases of the junction left unmatched. This CDR3 has 14 amino acids. CDR3 region: CSVPGAGVRNEQFF. Here the CDR3 DNA reads TGCAGCGTCCCTGGAGCGGGAGTTCGGAATGAGCAGTTCTTC.

The V call is TRBV6-1, the J call TRBJ1-6; D is uncertain. V was pared by 7 bases and J by 8 bases, with 24 bases between. The CDR3 contains 17 residues. In germline, CDR1 is MNHNS, CDR2 SASEGT. The CDR3 nucleotides read TGTGCCAGCACCTTCCCTCGGACCCCTTTTCGGGATTCACCCCTCCACTTT. It encodes CASTFPRTPFRDSPLHF.

This clonotype turned up a few times. The chain's CDR3 is CASSCLAGPTPTYNEQFF. DNA for the CDR3: TGTGCCAGCAGCTGTCTAGCGGGTCCCACACCCACTTACAATGAGCAGTTCTTC. The chain combines TRBV5-6 with TRBJ2-1, with TRBD2 matching 8 bases. The CDR3 consists of 18 residues. V lost 3 bases to trimming and J lost 4 bases; unmatched junction nucleotides: 15. Germline-derived CDR1 and CDR2 are SGHDT and YYEEEE.

This clonotype was detected many times. CDR3 DNA sequence: TGTGCCAGCAGATGGACAGGGAATAGCAATCAGCCCCAGCATTTT. Translated, it gives CASRWTGNSNQPQHF. The rearrangement uses TRBV27 and TRBJ1-5, with 8 bases aligning to TRBD1. Germline assignment: CDR1 MNHEY and CDR2 SMNVEV (reference sequence). The CDR3 runs to 15 residues. The trim removed 6 bases at V and 0 bases at J, leaving 4 bases unmatched.

The sample holds many counts of this clonotype. The chain recombines TRBV10-3 with TRBJ1-1; D unclear. Germline V gene sequence: CDR1 ENHRY, CDR2 SYGVKD. Deletions cut 4 bases from V and 5 bases from J, with 11 bases between. CDR3 length equals 13 residues. The CDR3 loop is CAISVGQSTEAFF. In DNA, the CDR3 is TGTGCCATCAGTGTAGGGCAATCAACTGAAGCTTTCTTT.

The J gene is TRBJ1-4, the V gene TRBV19, with a tentative D call TRBD1 (5 bases). In germline, CDR1 is LNHDA, CDR2 SQIVND (reference sequence). The V end was cut by 5 bases, the J end by 4 bases, with 17 bases between. This CDR3 is 16 amino acids long. CDR3 in amino acids: CASSLPPGRRNEKLFF. In nucleotides, the CDR3 is TGTGCCAGTAGTCTTCCTCCGGGACGGCGTAATGAAAAACTGTTTTTT.